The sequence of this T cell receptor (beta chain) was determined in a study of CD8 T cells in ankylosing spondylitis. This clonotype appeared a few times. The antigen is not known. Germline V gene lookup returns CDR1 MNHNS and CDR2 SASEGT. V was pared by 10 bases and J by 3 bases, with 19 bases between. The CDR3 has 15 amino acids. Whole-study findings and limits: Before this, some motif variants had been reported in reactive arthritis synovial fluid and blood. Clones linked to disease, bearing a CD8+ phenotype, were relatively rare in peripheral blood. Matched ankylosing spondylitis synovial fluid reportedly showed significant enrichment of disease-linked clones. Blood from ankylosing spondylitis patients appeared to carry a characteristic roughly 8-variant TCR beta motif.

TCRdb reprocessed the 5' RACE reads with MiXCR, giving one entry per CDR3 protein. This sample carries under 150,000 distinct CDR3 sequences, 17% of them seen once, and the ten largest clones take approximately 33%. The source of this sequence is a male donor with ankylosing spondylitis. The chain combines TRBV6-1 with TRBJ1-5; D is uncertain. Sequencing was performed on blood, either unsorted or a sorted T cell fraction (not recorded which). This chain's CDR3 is CATAFLGSDNQPQHF. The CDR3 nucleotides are TGTGCCACAGCTTTTCTTGGCAGTGACAATCAGCCCCAGCATTTT.